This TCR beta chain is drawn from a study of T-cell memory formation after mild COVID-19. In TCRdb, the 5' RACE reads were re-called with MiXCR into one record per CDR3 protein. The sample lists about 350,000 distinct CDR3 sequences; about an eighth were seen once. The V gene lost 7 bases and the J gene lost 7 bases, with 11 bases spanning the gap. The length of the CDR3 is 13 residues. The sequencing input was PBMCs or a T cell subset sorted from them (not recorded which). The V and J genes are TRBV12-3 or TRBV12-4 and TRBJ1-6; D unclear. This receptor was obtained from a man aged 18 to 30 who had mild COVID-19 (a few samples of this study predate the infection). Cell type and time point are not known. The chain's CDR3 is CASNLSRNSPLHF. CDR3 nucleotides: TGTGCCAGCAACCTGAGCCGGAATTCACCCCTCCACTTT.